This record covers a single TCR beta chain. Its antigen is unidentified. Expressed TCRB transcripts were sequenced because the entire RNA isolate underwent reverse transcription. Assay: immunoSEQ multiplex PCR; the TCRdb copy retains only in-frame clones and omits some. The sample lists 100,000 to 150,000 clones; around 15% were seen once. The entry originates in a study of beta chain features in type 1 diabetes. The study, taken as a whole, reports: Relative to healthy donors, patients appeared to have naive, central memory and Treg TCRB repertoires that were more similar. Shortening that was moderate but significant affected the TCRB CDR3s of Type 1 diabetes patients in all four CD4+ subsets.

CDR1 is SGDLS and CDR2 is YYNGEE in the germline V gene. The V segment lost 5 bases and the J segment 10 bases; nucleotides outside the gene matches: 4. The CDR3 runs 13 residues. V is TRBV9 and J is TRBJ1-6; 9 nucleotides align to TRBD1. Sequencing used central memory CD4+ T cells from blood. This receptor was taken from a young man with type 1 diabetes. In DNA form, the CDR3 reads TGTGCCAGCAGTCGACAGGGGGAATCACCCCTCCACTTT. Translating gives CASSRQGESPLHF.